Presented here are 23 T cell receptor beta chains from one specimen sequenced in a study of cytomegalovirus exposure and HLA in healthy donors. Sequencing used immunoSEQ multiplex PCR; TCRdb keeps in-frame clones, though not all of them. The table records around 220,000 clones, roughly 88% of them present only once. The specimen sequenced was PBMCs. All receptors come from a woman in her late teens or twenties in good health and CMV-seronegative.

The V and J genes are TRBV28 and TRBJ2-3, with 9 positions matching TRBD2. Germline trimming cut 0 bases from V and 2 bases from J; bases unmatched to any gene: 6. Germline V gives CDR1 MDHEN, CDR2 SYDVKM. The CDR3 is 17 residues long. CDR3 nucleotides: TGTGCCAGCAGTTTATGGACTAGCGGCGCCTCCACAGATACGCAGTATTTT. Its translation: CASSLWTSGASTDTQYF.

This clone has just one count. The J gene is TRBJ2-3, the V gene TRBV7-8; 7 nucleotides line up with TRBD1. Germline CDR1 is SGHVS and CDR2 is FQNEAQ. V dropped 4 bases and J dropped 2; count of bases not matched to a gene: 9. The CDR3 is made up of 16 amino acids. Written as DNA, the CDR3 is TGTGCCAGCAGCTCTAACGACAGGGCAAACACAGATACGCAGTATTTT. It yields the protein CASSSNDRANTDTQYF.

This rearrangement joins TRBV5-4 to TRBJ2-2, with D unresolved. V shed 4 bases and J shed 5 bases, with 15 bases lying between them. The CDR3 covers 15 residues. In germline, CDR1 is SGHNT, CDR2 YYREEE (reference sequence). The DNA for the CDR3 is TGTGCCAGCAGCCGACGTCTAGTAGGAACCGGGGAGCTGTTTTTT. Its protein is CASSRRLVGTGELFF.

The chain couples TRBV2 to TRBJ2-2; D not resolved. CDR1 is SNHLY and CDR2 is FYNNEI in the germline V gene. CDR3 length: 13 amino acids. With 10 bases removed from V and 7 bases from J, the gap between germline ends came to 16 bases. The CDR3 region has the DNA TGTGCCATCCGGAGATCGGTTGGCGGGGAGCTGTTTTTT. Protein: CAIRRSVGGELFF. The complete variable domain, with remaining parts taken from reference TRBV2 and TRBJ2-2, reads EPEVTQTPSHQVTQMGQEVILRCVPISNHLYFYWYRQILGQKVEFLVSFYNNEISEKSEIFDDQFSVERPDGSNFTLKIRSTKLEDSAMYFCAIRRSVGGELFFGEGSRLTVL.

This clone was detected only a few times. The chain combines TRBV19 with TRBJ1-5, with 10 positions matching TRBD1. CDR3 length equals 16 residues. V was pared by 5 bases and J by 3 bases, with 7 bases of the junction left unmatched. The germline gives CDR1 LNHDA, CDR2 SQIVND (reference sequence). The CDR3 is CASSLGQGSYNQPQHF. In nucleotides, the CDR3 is TGTGCCAGTAGTCTGGGACAGGGGTCATACAATCAGCCCCAGCATTTT.

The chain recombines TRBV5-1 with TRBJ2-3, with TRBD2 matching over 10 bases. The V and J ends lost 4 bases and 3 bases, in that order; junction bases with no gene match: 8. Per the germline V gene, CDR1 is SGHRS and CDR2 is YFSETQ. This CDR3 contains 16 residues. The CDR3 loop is CASSIAGGRVTDTQYF. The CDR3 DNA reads TGCGCCAGCAGCATAGCGGGAGGTCGTGTGACAGATACGCAGTATTTT.

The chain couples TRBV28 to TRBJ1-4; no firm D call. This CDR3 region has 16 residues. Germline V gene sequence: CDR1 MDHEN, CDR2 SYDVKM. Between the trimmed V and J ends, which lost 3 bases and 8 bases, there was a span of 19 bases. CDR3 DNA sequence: TGTGCCAGCAGTTTCCGACCTGGCAGGCACAAGGAAAAACTGTTTTTT. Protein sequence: CASSFRPGRHKEKLFF.

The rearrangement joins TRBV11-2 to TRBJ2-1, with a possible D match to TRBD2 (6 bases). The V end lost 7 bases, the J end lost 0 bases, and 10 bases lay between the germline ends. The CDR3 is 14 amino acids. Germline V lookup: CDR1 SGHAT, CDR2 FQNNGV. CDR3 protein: CASIQEGSYNEQFF. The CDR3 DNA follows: TGTGCCAGCATACAGGAGGGCTCCTACAATGAGCAGTTCTTC. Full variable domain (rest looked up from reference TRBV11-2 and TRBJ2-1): EAGVAQSPRYKIIEKRQSVAFWCNPISGHATLYWYQQILGQGPKLLIQFQNNGVVDDSQLPKDRFSAERLKGVDSTLKIQPAKLEDSAVYLCASIQEGSYNEQFFGPGTRLTVL.

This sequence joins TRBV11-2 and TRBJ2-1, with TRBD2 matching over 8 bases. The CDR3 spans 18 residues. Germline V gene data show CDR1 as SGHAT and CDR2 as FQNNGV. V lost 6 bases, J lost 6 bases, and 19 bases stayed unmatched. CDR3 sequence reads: CASRKPGTRVGGSNEQFF. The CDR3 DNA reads TGTGCCAGCAGGAAACCCGGGACTAGGGTGGGAGGCAGCAATGAGCAGTTCTTC.

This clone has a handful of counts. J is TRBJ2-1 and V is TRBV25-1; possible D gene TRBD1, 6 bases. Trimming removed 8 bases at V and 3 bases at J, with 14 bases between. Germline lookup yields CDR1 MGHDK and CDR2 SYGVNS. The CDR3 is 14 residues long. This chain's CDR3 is CASGTGLGYNEQFF. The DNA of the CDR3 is TGTGCCAGCGGCACAGGGTTAGGCTACAATGAGCAGTTCTTC.

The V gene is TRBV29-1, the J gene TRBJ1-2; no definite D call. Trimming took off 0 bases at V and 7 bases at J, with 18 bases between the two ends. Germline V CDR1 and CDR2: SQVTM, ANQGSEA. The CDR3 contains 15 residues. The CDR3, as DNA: TGCAGCGTTGAAGACGAGGCAGCGCTGGAGACTGGCTACACCTTC. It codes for CSVEDEAALETGYTF.

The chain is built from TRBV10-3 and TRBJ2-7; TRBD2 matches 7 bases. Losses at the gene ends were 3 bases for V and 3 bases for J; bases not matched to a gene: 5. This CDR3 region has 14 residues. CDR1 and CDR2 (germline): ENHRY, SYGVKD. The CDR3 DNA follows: TGTGCCATCAGTGATTACGCTAGCGGCTACGAGCAGTACTTC. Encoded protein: CAISDYASGYEQYF.

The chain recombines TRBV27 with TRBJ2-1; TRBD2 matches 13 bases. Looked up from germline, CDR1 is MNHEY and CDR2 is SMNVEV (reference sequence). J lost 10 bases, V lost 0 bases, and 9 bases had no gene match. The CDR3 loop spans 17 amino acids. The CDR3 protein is CASSLSPSGLAGVEQFF. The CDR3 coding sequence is TGTGCCAGCAGTTTATCGCCATCCGGACTAGCGGGAGTGGAGCAGTTCTTC.

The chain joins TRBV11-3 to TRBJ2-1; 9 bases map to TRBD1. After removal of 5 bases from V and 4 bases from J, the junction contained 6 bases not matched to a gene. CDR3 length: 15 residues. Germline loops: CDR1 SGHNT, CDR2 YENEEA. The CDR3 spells CASSPGQGWYNEQFF. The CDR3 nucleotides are TGTGCCAGCAGCCCCGGACAGGGGTGGTACAATGAGCAGTTCTTC.

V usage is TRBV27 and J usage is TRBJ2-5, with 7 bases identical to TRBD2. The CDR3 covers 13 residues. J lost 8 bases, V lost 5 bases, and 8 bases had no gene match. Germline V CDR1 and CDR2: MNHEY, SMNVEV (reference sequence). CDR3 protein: CASSPHRGRTQYF. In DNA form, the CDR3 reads TGTGCCAGCAGTCCCCATCGCGGGAGAACCCAGTACTTC.

CDR3 sequence: CASTRGDRVQETQYF. The CDR3 DNA sequence: TGCGCCAGCACCCGGGGGGACAGGGTCCAAGAGACCCAGTACTTC. The rearrangement links TRBV5-1 to TRBJ2-5, with 9 bases aligning to TRBD1. The V gene end was trimmed by 6 bases and the J gene end by 1 base; junction bases not matched to a gene: 7. Per germline, CDR1 SGHRS and CDR2 YFSETQ. This CDR3 is 15 amino acids long. The complete variable domain, with remaining parts taken from reference TRBV5-1 and TRBJ2-5, reads KAGVTQTPRYLIKTRGQQVTLSCSPISGHRSVSWYQQTPGQGLQFLFEYFSETQRNKGNFPGRFSGRQFSNSRSEMNVSTLELGDSALYLCASTRGDRVQETQYFGPGTRLLVL.

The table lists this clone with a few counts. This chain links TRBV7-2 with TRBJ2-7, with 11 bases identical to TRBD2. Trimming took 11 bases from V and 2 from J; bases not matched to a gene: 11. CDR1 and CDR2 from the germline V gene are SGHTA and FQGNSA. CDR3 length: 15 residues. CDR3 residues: CAGGSGRASAYEQYF. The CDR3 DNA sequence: TGTGCCGGAGGTAGCGGGAGGGCCTCGGCCTACGAGCAGTACTTC.

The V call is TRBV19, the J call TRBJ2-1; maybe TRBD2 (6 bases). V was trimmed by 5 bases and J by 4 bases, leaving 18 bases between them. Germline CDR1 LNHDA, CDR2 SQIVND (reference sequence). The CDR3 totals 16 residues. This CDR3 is CASSSRLGSGYNEQFF. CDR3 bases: TGTGCCAGTAGTTCAAGACTAGGGAGCGGGTACAATGAGCAGTTCTTC.

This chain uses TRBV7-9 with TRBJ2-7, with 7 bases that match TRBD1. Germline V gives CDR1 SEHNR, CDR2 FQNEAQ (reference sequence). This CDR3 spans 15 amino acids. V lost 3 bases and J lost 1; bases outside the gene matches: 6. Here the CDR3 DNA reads TGTGCCAGCAGCTTTTTTCAGGGGGAATCCTACGAGCAGTACTTC. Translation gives CASSFFQGESYEQYF.

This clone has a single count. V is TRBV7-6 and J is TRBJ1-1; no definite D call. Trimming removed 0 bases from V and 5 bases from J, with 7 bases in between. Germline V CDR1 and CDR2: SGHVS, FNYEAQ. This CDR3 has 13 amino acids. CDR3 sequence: CASSLAAGTEAFF. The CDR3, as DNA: TGTGCCAGCAGCTTAGCGGCAGGAACTGAAGCTTTCTTT.

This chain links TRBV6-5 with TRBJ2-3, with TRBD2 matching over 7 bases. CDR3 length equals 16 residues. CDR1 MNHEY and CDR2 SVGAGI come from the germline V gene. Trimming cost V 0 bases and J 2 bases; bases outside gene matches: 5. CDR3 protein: CASSYSSLAVTDTQYF. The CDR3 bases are TGTGCCAGCAGTTACTCGAGTCTAGCGGTCACAGATACGCAGTATTTT.

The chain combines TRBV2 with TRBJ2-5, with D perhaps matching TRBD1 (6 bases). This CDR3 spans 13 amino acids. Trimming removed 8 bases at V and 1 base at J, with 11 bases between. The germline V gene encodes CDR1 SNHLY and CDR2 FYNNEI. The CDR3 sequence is CASWGQLQETQYF. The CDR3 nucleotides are TGTGCCAGCTGGGGACAACTCCAAGAGACCCAGTACTTC.

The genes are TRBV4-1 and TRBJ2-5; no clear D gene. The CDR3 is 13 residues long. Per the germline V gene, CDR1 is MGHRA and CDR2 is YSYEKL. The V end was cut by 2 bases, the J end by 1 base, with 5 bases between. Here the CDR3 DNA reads TGCGCCAGCAGCCAATGGAGCCAAGAGACCCAGTACTTC. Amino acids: CASSQWSQETQYF.